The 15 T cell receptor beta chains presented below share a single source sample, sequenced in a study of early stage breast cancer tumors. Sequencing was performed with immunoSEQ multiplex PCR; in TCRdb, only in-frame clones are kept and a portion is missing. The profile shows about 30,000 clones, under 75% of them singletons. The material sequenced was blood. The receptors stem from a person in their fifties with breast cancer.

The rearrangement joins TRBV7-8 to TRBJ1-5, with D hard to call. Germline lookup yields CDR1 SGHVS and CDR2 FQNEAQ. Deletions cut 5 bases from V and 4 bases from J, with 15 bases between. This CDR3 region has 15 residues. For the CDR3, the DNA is TGTGCCAGCAGCCGTGGAGAAAACGAAAATCAGCCCCAGCATTTT. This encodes CASSRGENENQPQHF.

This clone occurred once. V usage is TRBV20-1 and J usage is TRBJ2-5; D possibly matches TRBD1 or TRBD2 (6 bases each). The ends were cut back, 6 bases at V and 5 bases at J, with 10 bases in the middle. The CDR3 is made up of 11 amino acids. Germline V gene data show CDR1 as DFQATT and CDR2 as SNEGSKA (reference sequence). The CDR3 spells CSALGGETQYF. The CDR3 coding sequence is TGCAGTGCCCTCGGGGGCGAGACCCAGTACTTC.

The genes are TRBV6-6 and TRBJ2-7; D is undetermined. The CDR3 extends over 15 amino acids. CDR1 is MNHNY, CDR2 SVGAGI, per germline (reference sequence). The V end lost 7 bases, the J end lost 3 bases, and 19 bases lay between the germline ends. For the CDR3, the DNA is TGTGCCAGCATGGGTCGGGCAGGAACCATCTACGAGCAGTACTTC. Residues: CASMGRAGTIYEQYF.

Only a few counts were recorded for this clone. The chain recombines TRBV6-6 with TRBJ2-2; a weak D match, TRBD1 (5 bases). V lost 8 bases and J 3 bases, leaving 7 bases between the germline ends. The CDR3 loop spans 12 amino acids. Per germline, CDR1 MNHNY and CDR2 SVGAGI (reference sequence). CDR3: CASQGDTGELFF. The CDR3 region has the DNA TGTGCCAGCCAAGGGGACACCGGGGAGCTGTTTTTT.

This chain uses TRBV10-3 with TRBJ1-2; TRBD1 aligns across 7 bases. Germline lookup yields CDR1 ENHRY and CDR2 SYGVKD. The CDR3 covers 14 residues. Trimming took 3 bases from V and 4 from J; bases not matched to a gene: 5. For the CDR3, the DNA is TGTGCCATCAGTGACCTAGGGGGCGGCTATGGCTACACCTTC. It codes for CAISDLGGGYGYTF.

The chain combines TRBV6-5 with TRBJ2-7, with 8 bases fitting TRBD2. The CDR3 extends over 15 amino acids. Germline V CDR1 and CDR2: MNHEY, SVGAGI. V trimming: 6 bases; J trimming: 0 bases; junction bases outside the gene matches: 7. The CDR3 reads CASRFSGESSYEQYF. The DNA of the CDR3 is TGTGCCAGCAGATTTAGCGGGGAGAGCTCCTACGAGCAGTACTTC.

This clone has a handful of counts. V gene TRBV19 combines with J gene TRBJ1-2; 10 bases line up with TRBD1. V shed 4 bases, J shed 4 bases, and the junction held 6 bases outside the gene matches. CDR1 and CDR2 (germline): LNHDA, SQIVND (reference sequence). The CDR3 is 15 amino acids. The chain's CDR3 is CASSTPGQGPYGYTF. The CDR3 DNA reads TGTGCCAGTAGTACGCCGGGACAGGGGCCCTATGGCTACACCTTC. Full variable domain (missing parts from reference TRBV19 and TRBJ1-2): DGGITQSPKYLFRKEGQNVTLSCEQNLNHDAMYWYRQDPGQGLRLIYYSQIVNDFQKGDIAEGYSVSREKKESFPLTVTSAQKNPTAFYLCASSTPGQGPYGYTFGSGTRLTVV.

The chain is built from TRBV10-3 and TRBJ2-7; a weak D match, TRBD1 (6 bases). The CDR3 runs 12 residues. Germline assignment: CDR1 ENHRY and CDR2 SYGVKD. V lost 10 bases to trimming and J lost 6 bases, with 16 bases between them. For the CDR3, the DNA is TGTGCCACGACGGGACAAGCCAGCGAGCAGTACTTC. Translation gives CATTGQASEQYF.

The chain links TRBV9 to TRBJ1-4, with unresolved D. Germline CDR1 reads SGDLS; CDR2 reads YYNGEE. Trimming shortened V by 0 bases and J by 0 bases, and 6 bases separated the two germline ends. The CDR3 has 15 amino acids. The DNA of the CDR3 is TGTGCCAGCAGCGTAGGAGGCGCAACTAATGAAAAACTGTTTTTT. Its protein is CASSVGGATNEKLFF. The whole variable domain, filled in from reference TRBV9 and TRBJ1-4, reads DSGVTQTPKHLITATGQRVTLRCSPRSGDLSVYWYQQSLDQGLQFLIQYYNGEERAKGNILERFSAQQFPDLHSELNLSSLELGDSALYFCASSVGGATNEKLFFGSGTQLSVL.

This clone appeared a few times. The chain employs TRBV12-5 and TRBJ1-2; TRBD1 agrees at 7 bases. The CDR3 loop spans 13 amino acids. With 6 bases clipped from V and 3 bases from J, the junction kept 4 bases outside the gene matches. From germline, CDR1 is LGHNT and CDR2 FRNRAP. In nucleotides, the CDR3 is TGTGCTAGTGGCGACGACAGGGACTATGGCTACACCTTC. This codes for CASGDDRDYGYTF.

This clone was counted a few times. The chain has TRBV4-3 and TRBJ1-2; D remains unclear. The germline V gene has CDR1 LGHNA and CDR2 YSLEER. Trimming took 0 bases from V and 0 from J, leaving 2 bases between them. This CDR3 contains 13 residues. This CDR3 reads CASSQEPNYGYTF. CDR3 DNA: TGCGCCAGCAGCCAAGAACCTAACTATGGCTACACCTTC.

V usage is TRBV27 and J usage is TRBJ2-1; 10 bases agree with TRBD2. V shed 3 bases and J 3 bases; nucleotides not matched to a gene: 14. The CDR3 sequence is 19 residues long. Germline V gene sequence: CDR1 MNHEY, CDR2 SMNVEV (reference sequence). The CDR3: CASSLDPPQSGRVYNEQFF. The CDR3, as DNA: TGTGCCAGCAGTTTGGACCCACCTCAGAGCGGGAGGGTCTACAATGAGCAGTTCTTC.

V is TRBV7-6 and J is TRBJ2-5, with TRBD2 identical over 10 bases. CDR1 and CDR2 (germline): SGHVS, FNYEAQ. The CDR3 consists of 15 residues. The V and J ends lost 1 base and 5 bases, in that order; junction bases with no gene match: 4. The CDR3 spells CASSLETSGTETQYF. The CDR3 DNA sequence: TGTGCCAGCAGCTTAGAAACTAGCGGGACTGAGACCCAGTACTTC.

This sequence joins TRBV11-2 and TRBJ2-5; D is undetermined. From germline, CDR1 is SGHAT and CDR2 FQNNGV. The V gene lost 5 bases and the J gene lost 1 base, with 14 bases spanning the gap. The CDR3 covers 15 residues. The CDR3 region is CASSHGAQFQETQYF. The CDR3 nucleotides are TGTGCCAGCAGCCACGGTGCGCAGTTCCAAGAGACCCAGTACTTC.

CDR3 bases: TGTGCCAGCAGCCCCGACAGGGGGCGGCGCGAGCAGTACTTC. This encodes CASSPDRGRREQYF. V is TRBV7-9 and J is TRBJ2-7, with 10 positions matching TRBD1. The CDR3 has 14 amino acids. Trimming cost V 5 bases and J 6 bases; bases outside gene matches: 7. The germline CDR1 and CDR2 sequences are SEHNR and FQNEAQ (reference sequence). Complete variable domain (other parts from reference TRBV7-9 and TRBJ2-7): DTGVSQNPRHKITKRGQNVTFRCDPISEHNRLYWYRQTLGQGPEFLTYFQNEAQLEKSRLLSDRFSAERPKGSFSTLEIQRTEQGDSAMYLCASSPDRGRREQYFGPGTRLTVT.